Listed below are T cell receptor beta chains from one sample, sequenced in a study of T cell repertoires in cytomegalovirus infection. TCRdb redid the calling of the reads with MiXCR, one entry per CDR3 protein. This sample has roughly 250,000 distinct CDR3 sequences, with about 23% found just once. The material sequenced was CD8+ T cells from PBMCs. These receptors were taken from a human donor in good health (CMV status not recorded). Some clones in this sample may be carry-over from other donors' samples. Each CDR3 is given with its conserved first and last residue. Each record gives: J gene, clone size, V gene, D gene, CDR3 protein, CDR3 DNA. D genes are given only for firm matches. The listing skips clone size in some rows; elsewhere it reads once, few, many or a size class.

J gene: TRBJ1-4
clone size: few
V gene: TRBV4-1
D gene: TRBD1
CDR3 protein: CASSFRDSNEKLFF
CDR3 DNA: TGCGCCAGCAGCTTCCGGGACAGTAATGAAAAACTGTTTTTT

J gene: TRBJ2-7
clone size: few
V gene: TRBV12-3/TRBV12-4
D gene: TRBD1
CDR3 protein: CASSPEGQGRYF
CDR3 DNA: TGTGCCAGCAGCCCAGAGGGACAGGGTCGGTACTTC

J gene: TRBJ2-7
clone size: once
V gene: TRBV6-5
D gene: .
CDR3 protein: CASRAGAPIRYEQYF
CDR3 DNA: TGTGCCAGCAGGGCCGGGGCCCCTATCCGATACGAGCAGTACTTC

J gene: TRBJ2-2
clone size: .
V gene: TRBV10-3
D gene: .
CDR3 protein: CAITETGELFF
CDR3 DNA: TGTGCCATCACAGAGACCGGGGAGCTGTTTTTT

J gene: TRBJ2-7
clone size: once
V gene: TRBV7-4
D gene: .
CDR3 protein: CASSLDPGRQSYEQYF
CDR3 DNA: TGTGCCAGCAGCTTAGACCCGGGACGCCAATCCTACGAGCAGTACTTC

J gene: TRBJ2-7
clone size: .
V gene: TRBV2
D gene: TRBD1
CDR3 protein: CASSEFQGAYEQYF
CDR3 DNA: TGTGCCAGCAGTGAATTTCAGGGGGCTTACGAGCAGTACTTC

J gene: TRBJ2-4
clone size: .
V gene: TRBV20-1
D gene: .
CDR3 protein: CSANPIGAFSPYF
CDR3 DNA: TGCAGTGCCAATCCCATCGGAGCCTTTTCGCCCTACTTC

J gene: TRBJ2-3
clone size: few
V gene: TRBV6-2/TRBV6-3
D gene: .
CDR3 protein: CASSYSDGGPPDTQYF
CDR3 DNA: TGTGCCAGCAGTTACTCCGACGGCGGGCCGCCAGATACGCAGTATTTT

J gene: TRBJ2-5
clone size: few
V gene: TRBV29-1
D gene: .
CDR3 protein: CSVTRDETQYF
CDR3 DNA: TGCAGCGTTACTAGAGACGAGACCCAGTACTTC

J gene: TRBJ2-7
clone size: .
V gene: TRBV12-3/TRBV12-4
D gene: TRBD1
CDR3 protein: CASSRIRDRESHEQYF
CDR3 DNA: TGTGCCAGCAGTCGCATCCGGGACAGGGAAAGCCACGAGCAGTACTTC

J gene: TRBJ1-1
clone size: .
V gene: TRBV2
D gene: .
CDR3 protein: CASRNGGSEAFF
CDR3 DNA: TGTGCCAGCAGGAACGGGGGTTCTGAAGCTTTCTTT

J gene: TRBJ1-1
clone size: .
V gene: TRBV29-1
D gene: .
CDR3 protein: CSVVGVNTEAFF
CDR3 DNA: TGCAGCGTAGTCGGAGTGAACACTGAAGCTTTCTTT

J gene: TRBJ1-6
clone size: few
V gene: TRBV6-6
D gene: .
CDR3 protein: CASTPDAWDSPLHF
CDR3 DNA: TGTGCCAGCACCCCGGACGCCTGGGATTCACCCCTCCACTTT

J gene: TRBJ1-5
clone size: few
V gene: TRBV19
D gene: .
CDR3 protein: CASSETDNENQPQHF
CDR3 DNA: TGTGCCAGTAGCGAAACCGACAACGAAAATCAGCCCCAGCATTTT

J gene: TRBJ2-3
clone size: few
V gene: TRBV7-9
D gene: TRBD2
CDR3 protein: CASSLHHLLAGGLDTQYF
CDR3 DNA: TGTGCCAGCAGCTTGCACCACCTTCTAGCGGGGGGGCTAGATACGCAGTATTTT

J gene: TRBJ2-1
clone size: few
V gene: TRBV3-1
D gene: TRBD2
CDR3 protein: CASSQSGGPAGEQFF
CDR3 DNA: TGTGCCAGCAGCCAAAGCGGGGGGCCAGCCGGTGAGCAGTTCTTC

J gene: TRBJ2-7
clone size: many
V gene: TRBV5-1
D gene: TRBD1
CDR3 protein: CASSLRQGNYEQYF
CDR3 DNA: TGCGCCAGCAGCTTAAGACAGGGCAACTACGAGCAGTACTTC

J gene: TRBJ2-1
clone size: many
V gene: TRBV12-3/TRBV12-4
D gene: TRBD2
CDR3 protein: CASSPQGGGNNEQFF
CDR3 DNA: TGTGCCAGCAGCCCCCAAGGCGGGGGTAACAATGAGCAGTTCTTC

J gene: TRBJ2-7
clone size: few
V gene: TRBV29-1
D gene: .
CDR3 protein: CSAAIMGVHEQYF
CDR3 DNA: TGCAGCGCAGCAATCATGGGGGTACACGAGCAGTACTTC

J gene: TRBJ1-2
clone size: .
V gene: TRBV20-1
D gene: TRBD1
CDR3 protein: CSAKSFEDRGDYYGYTF
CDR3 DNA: TGCAGTGCAAAATCTTTCGAGGACAGGGGAGACTACTATGGCTACACCTTC

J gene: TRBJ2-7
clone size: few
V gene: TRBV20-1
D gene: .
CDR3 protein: CSARDVADYEQYF
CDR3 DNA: TGCAGTGCTAGAGATGTAGCTGACTACGAGCAGTACTTC

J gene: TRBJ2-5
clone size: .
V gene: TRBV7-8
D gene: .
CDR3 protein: CASRVGGETQYF
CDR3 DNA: TGTGCCTCACGGGTGGGGGGAGAGACCCAGTACTTC

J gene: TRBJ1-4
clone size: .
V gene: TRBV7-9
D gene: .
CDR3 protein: CASSFVGDNEKLFF
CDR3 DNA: TGTGCCAGCAGCTTTGTAGGTGACAATGAAAAACTGTTTTTT

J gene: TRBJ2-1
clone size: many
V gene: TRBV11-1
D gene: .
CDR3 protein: CASSSGLNEQFF
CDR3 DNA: TGTGCCAGCAGCTCGGGGTTGAATGAGCAGTTCTTC

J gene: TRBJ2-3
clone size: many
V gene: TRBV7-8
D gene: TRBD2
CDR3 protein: CASSLVGTSGVTDTQYF
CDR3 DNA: TGTGCCAGCAGCTTAGTTGGGACTAGCGGGGTGACAGATACGCAGTATTTT

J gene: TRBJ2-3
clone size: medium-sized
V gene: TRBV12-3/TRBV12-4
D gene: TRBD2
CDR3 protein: CASSPPSGASTDTQYF
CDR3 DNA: TGTGCCAGCAGTCCGCCTAGCGGGGCGAGCACAGATACGCAGTATTTT

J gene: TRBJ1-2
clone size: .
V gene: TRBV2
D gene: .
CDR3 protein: CASFGQWEANYGYTF
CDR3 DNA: TGTGCCAGCTTTGGACAGTGGGAGGCTAACTATGGCTACACCTTC

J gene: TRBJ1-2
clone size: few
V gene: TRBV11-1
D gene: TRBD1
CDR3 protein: CASSLASGTAYGYTF
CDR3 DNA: TGTGCCAGCAGCTTAGCGTCCGGGACAGCCTATGGCTACACCTTC

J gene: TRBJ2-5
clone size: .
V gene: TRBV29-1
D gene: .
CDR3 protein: CSVEVLLGLETQYF
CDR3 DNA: TGCAGCGTTGAGGTCTTGTTAGGGTTAGAGACCCAGTACTTC

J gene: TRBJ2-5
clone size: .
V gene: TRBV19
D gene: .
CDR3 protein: CASSIVGLPQETQYF
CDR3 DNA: TGTGCCAGTAGTATCGTCGGACTCCCCCAAGAGACCCAGTACTTC

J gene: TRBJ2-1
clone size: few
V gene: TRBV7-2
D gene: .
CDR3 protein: CASSLDGGGLVEQFF
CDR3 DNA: TGTGCCAGCAGCTTGGATGGGGGGGGGCTCGTTGAGCAGTTCTTC

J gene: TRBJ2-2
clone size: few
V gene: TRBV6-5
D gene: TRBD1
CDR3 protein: CASSYNQGAGELFF
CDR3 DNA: TGTGCCAGCAGTTACAATCAGGGGGCCGGGGAGCTGTTTTTT

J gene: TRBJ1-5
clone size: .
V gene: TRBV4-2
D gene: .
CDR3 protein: CASSQEAGRGQPQHF
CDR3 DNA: TGTGCCAGCAGCCAAGAAGCTGGGAGGGGGCAGCCCCAGCATTTT

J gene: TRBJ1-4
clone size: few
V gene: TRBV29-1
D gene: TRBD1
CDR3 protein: CSVIDRGELFF
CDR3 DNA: TGCAGCGTCATCGACAGGGGTGAACTGTTTTTT

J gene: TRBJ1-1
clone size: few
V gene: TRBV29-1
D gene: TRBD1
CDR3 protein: CSVGERTGGSEAFF
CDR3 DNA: TGCAGCGTTGGGGAGAGGACAGGGGGCTCTGAAGCTTTCTTT

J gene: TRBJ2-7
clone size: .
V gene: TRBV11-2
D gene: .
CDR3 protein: CASSLEPQHTPPYEQYF
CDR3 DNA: TGTGCCAGCAGCTTAGAACCCCAGCATACCCCTCCCTACGAGCAGTACTTC

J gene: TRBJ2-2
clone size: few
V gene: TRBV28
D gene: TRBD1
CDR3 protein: CASHPGTGGSGELFF
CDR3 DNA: TGTGCCAGCCATCCCGGGACAGGTGGTTCCGGGGAGCTGTTTTTT

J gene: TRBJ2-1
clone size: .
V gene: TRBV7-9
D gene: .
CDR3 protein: CASSLEGGYVSAEQFF
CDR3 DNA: TGTGCCAGCAGCTTAGAGGGGGGTTACGTGTCGGCTGAGCAGTTCTTC

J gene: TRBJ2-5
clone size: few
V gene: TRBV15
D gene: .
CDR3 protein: CATSRDRSGGETQYF
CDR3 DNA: TGTGCCACCAGCAGAGACAGGTCAGGGGGGGAGACCCAGTACTTC

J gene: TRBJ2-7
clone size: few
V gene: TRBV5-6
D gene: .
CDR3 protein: CASSLAGLSYEQYF
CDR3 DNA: TGTGCCAGCAGCTTGGCAGGACTCTCCTACGAGCAGTACTTC

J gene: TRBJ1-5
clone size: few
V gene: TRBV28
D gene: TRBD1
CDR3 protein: CASSPKRTGGLSNQPQHF
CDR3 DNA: TGTGCCAGCAGTCCTAAAAGGACAGGCGGACTTAGCAATCAGCCCCAGCATTTT

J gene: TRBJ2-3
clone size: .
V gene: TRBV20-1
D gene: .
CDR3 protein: CSARDLNTDTQYF
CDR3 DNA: TGCAGTGCTAGAGACCTAAACACAGATACGCAGTATTTT

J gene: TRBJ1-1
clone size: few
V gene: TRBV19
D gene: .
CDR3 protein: CASSIMTGSDTEAFF
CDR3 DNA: TGTGCCAGTAGTATAATGACGGGTAGTGACACTGAAGCTTTCTTT

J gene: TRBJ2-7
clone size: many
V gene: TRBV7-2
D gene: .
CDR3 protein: CASSLVVSGAEQYF
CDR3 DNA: TGTGCCAGCAGCTTAGTGGTTTCGGGGGCCGAGCAGTACTTC

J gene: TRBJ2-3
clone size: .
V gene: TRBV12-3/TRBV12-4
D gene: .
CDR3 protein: CASSRGTTDTQYF
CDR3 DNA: TGTGCCAGCAGCCGAGGGACTACAGATACGCAGTATTTT

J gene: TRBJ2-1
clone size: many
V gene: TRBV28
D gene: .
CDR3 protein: CASSLWPGSDDEQFF
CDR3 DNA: TGTGCCAGCAGTTTATGGCCCGGGAGTGACGATGAGCAGTTCTTC

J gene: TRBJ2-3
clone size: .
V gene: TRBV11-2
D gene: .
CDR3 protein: CASSGFGLETSTDTQYF
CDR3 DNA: TGTGCCAGCAGCGGATTCGGACTGGAAACTAGCACAGATACGCAGTATTTT

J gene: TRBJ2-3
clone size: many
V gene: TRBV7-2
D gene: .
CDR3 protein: CASSYPSTDTQYF
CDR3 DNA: TGTGCCAGCAGCTATCCTAGCACAGATACGCAGTATTTT